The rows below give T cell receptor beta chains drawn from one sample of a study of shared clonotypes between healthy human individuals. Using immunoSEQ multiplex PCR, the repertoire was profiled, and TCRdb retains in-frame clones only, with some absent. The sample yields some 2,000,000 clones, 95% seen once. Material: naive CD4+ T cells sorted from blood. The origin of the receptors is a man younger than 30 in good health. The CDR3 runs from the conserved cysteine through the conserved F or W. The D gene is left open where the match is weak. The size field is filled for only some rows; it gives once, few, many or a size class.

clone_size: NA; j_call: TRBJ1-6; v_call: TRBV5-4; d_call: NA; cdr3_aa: CASSSPDRNNSPLHF; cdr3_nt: TGTGCCAGCAGCTCACCCGACCGGAACAATTCACCCCTCCACTTT
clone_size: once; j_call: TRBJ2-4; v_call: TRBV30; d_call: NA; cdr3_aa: CAWSPTKNIQYF; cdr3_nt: TGTGCCTGGAGTCCGACGAAAAACATTCAGTACTTC
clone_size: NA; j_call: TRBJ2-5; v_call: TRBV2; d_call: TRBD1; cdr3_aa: CASSTGTGVETQYF; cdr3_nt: TGTGCCAGCAGTACCGGGACAGGGGTGGAGACCCAGTACTTC
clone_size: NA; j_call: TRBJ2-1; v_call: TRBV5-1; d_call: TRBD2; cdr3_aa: CASRVAGLAVFNEQFF; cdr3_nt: TGCGCCAGCAGGGTGGCGGGACTAGCGGTGTTTAATGAGCAGTTCTTC
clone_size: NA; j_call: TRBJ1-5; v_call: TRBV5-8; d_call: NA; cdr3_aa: CASSYPGINQPQHF; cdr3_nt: TGTGCCAGCAGCTACCCGGGGATCAATCAGCCCCAGCATTTT
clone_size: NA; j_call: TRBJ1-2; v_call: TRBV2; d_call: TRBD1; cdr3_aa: CASSGQGRIGYTF; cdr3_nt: TGTGCCAGCAGTGGACAGGGACGGATTGGCTACACCTTC
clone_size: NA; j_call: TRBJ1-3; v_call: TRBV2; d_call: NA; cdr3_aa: CASRPPGLVGNTIYF; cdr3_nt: TGTGCCAGCAGGCCCCCGGGGTTGGTAGGAAACACCATATATTTT
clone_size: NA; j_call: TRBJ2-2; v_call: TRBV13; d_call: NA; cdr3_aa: CASSFSPRSPRDTGELFF; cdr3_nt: TGTGCCAGCAGCTTTAGCCCGCGGTCACCTAGGGACACCGGGGAGCTGTTTTTT
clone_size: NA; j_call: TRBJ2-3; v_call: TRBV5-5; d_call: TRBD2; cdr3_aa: CASSGGTSSADTQYF; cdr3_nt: TGTGCCAGCAGCGGCGGGACTAGCAGTGCAGATACGCAGTATTTT
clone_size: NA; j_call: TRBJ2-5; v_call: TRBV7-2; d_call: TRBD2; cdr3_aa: CASSWGLAGRLETQYF; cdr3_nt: TGTGCCAGCAGCTGGGGACTAGCGGGAAGATTAGAGACCCAGTACTTC
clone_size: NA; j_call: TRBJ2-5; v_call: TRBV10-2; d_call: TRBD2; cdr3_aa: CASSQGTRSWVQETQYF; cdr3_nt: TGCGCCAGCAGCCAAGGGACTAGGAGTTGGGTCCAAGAGACCCAGTACTTC
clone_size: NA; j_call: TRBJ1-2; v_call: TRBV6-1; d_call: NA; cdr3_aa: CASRYREVNYGYTF; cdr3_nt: TGTGCCAGCAGGTACAGGGAGGTCAACTATGGCTACACCTTC
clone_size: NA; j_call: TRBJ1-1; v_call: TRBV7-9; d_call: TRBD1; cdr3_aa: CASSLTGQGTTAFF; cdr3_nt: TGTGCCAGCAGCTTAACTGGACAGGGAACGACAGCTTTCTTT
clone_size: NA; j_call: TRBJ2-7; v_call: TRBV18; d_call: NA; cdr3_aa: CASGLGGGGSYEQYF; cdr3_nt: TGTGCCAGCGGATTGGGAGGGGGCGGCTCCTACGAGCAGTACTTC
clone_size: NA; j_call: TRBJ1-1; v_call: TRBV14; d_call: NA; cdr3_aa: CASSLGGGGTEAFF; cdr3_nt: TGTGCCAGCAGCCTCGGTGGCGGGGGGACTGAAGCTTTCTTT
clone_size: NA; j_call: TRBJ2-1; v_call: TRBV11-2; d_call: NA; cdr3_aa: CASSIDRLDNEQFF; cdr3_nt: TGTGCCAGCAGCATCGACAGACTAGACAATGAGCAGTTCTTC
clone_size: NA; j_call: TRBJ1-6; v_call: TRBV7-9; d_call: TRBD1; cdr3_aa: CASSPQTGANNSPLHF; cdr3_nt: TGTGCCAGCAGCCCCCAGACAGGGGCGAATAATTCACCCCTCCACTTT
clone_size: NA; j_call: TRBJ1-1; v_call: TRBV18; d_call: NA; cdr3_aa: CASSPSVNTEAFF; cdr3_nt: TGTGCCAGCTCACCATCGGTGAACACTGAAGCTTTCTTT
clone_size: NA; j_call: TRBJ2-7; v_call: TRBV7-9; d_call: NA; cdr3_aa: CASSFGNEQYF; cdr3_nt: TGTGCCAGCAGCTTCGGTAACGAGCAGTACTTC
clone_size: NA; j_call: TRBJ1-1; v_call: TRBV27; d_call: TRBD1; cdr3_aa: CASSLSRGRMATEAFF; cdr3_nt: TGTGCCAGCAGTTTATCGAGGGGGCGGATGGCCACTGAAGCTTTCTTT
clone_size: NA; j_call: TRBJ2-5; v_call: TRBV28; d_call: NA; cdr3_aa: CASSLGTLRGEQYF; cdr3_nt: TGTGCCAGCAGTTTAGGGACTCTTAGGGGGGAGCAGTACTTC
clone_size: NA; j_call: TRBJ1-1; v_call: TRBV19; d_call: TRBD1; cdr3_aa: CASMGQGWTEAFF; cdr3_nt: TGTGCCAGTATGGGACAGGGGTGGACTGAAGCTTTCTTT
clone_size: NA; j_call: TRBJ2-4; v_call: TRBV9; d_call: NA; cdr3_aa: CASSPAGGPLAKNIQYF; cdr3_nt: TGTGCCAGCAGCCCAGCAGGTGGACCGTTAGCCAAAAACATTCAGTACTTC
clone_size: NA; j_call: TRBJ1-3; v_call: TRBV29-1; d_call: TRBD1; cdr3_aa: CSGTGALNTIYF; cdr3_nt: TGCAGCGGGACAGGGGCGCTGAACACCATATATTTT
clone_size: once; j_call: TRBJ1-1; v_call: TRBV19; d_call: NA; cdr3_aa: CASSITGNTEAFF; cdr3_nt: TGTGCCAGTAGTATCACGGGGAACACTGAAGCTTTCTTT
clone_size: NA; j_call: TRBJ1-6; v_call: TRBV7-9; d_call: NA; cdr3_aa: CASSLVGGGFANSPLHF; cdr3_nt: TGTGCCAGCAGCTTAGTTGGCGGGGGGTTTGCTAATTCACCCCTCCACTTT
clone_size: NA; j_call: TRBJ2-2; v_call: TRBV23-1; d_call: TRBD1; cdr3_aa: CASSQPVTGGHGGELFF; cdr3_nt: TGCGCCAGCAGCCAGCCCGTGACAGGGGGTCATGGCGGGGAGCTGTTTTTT
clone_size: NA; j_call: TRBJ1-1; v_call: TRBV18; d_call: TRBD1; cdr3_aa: CASSPTGFIEAFF; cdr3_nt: TGTGCCAGCTCACCGACAGGGTTCATTGAAGCTTTCTTT
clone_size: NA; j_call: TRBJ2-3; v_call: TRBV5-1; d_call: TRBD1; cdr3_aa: CASSLGTGIGDTQYF; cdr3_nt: TGCGCCAGCAGCTTGGGGACAGGGATAGGAGATACGCAGTATTTT
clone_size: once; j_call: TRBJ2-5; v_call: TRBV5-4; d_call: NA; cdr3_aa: CASSLRPGETQYF; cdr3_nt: TGTGCCAGCAGCTTGAGGCCGGGGGAGACCCAGTACTTC
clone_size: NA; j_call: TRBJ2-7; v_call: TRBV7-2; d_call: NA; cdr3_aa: CASSLANEQYF; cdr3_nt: TGTGCCAGCAGCTTAGCGAACGAGCAGTACTTC
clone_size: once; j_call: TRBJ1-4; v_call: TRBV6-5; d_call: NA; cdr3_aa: CASSYWQGEKLFF; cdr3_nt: TGTGCCAGCAGTTACTGGCAAGGAGAAAAACTGTTTTTT
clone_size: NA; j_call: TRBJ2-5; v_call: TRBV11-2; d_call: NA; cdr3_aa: CASSLDLWQAETQYF; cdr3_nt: TGTGCCAGCAGCTTAGATCTTTGGCAGGCAGAGACCCAGTACTTC
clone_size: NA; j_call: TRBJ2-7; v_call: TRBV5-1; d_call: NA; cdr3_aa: CASTPSGDSYEQYF; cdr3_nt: TGCGCCAGCACCCCCTCGGGGGACTCCTACGAGCAGTACTTC
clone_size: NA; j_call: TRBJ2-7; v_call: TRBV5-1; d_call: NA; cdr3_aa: CASSLEGLALSYEQYF; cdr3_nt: TGCGCCAGCAGCTTGGAAGGACTTGCCCTCTCCTACGAGCAGTACTTC
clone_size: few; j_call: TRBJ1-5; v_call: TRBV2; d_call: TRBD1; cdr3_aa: CASSKDRDYQPQHF; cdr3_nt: TGTGCCAGCAGTAAGGACAGGGACTATCAGCCCCAGCATTTT
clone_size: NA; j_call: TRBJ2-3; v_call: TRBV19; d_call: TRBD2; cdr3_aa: CASSIAPSGIGDTQYF; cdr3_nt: TGTGCCAGTAGTATCGCTCCTAGCGGGATAGGGGATACGCAGTATTTT
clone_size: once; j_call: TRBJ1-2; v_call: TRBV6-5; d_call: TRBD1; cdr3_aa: CASSQGTVALYGYTF; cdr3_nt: TGTGCCAGCAGTCAAGGGACAGTGGCGCTCTATGGCTACACCTTC
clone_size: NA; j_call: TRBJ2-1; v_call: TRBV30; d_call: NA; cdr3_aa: CAWTPPGRSYNEQFF; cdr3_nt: TGTGCCTGGACCCCGCCAGGGAGGTCCTACAATGAGCAGTTCTTC
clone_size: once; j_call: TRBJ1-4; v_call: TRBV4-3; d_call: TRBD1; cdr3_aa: CASSQERTGGGSKLFF; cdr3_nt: TGCGCCAGCAGCCAAGAACGGACAGGGGGCGGTTCAAAACTGTTTTTT
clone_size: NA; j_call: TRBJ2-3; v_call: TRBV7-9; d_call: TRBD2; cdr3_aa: CASRMTSGARDTQYF; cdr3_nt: TGTGCCAGCAGGATGACTAGCGGGGCCCGGGATACGCAGTATTTT
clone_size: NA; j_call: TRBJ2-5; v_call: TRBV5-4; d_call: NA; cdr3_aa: CATRPSGQETQYF; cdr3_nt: TGTGCCACCCGCCCGAGCGGCCAAGAGACCCAGTACTTC
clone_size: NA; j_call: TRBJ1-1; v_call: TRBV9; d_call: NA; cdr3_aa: CASSGSIDRNTEAFF; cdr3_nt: TGTGCCAGCAGCGGGTCAATAGACAGGAACACTGAAGCTTTCTTT
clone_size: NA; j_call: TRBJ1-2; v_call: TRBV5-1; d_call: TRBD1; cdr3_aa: CASSPTGGTRDGYTF; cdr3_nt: TGCGCCAGCAGTCCGACAGGGGGCACTCGGGATGGCTACACCTTC
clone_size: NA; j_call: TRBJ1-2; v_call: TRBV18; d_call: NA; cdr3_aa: CASSPTRVGDGYTF; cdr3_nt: TGTGCCAGCTCGCCTACACGAGTGGGCGATGGCTACACCTTC
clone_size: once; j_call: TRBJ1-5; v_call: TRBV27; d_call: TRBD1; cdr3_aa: CASSLYRGNQPQHF; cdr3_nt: TGTGCCAGCAGTTTGTACAGGGGGAATCAGCCCCAGCATTTT